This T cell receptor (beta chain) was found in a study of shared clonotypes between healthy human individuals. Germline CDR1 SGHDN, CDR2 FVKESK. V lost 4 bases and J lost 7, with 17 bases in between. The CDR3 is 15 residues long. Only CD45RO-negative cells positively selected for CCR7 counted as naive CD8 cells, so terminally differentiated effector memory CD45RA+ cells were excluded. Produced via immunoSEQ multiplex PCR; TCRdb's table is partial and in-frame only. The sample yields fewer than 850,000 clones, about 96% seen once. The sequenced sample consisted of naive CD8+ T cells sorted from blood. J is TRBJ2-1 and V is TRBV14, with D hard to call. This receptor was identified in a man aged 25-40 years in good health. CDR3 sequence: CASSPLDSSWNEQFF. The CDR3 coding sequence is TGTGCCAGCAGCCCACTGGATTCATCGTGGAATGAGCAGTTCTTC.